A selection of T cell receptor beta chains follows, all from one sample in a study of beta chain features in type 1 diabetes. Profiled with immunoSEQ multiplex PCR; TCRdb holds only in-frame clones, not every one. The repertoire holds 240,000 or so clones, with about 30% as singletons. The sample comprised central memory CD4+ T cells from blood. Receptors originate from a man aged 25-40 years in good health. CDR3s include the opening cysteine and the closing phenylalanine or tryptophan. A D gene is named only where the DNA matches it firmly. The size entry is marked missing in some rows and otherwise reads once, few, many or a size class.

TGTGCCAGCAGGACCAAGGGAAATTCACCCCTCCACTTT,CASRTKGNSPLHF,TRBJ1-6,13,-,TRBV6-5,-
TGTGCCTGGAGCCTAGCGGGAGGGATCAATGAGCAGTTCTTC,CAWSLAGGINEQFF,TRBJ2-1,14,-,TRBV30,TRBD2
TGCGCCAGCAGCCAAGACGGTGGAACCGGAGCTTTCTTT,CASSQDGGTGAFF,TRBJ1-1,13,many,TRBV4-1,-
TGTGCCAGCAGTTCCCCTTGGGCGGGCCCCAGGCCGGGACTTAAATACAATGAGCAGTTCTTC,CASSSPWAGPRPGLKYNEQFF,TRBJ2-1,21,once,TRBV28,-
TGCAGCGTGCTGGGACAAGGCGAGCAGTACTTC,CSVLGQGEQYF,TRBJ2-7,11,few,TRBV29-1,-
TGTGCCAGCAGGCTGACTAGCGGGAGAACAGATACGCAGTATTTT,CASRLTSGRTDTQYF,TRBJ2-3,15,few,TRBV7-2,TRBD2
TGTGCCAGCAGCTTGCCAGACTATGGCTACACCTTC,CASSLPDYGYTF,TRBJ1-2,12,-,TRBV5-6,-
TGTGCCAGCAGCCCGATGGGCAGGGGACAATACGAGCAGTACTTC,CASSPMGRGQYEQYF,TRBJ2-7,15,few,TRBV5-6,-
TGTGCCTGGAGCGGGGACGGAAATCAGCCCCAGCATTTT,CAWSGDGNQPQHF,TRBJ1-5,13,-,TRBV30,-
TGTGCCAGCAGTTTGTCAGGTCCCCTCAATGAGCAGTTCTTC,CASSLSGPLNEQFF,TRBJ2-1,14,once,TRBV28,-
TGTGCCAGCAGCTTGCCCGGGAGTAATGAGCAGTTCTTC,CASSLPGSNEQFF,TRBJ2-1,13,few,TRBV28,-
TGCAGCGTGCTGGGACTAGCGGGGCGCTATGAGCAGTTCTTC,CSVLGLAGRYEQFF,TRBJ2-1,14,-,TRBV29-1,TRBD2
TGTGCCATCAGTGAGTTGACAGGGGTCGGCACTGAAGCTTTCTTT,CAISELTGVGTEAFF,TRBJ1-1,15,-,TRBV10-3,TRBD1
TGTGCCAGCAGCTTACGAGACCAAGCTGAGCAGTTCTTC,CASSLRDQAEQFF,TRBJ2-1,13,-,TRBV7-2,-
TGTGCCAGCAGCTTTTACGTTCAGGGGGCCTACGAGCAGTACTTC,CASSFYVQGAYEQYF,TRBJ2-7,15,-,TRBV5-4,TRBD1
TGTGCCTGGAGTCAGAGCTCCTACGAGCAGTACTTC,CAWSQSSYEQYF,TRBJ2-7,12,few,TRBV30,-
TGTGCCTGGACCGCGTGGGGCGAGCAGTACTTC,CAWTAWGEQYF,TRBJ2-7,11,many,TRBV30,-
TGTGCCAGCAGCCCGGGACAGGGCACTGAAGCTTTCTTT,CASSPGQGTEAFF,TRBJ1-1,13,many,TRBV7-2,TRBD1
TGTGCCAGCAACGCAGCGGGAGGGCCCTTGAATGAGCAGTTCTTC,CASNAAGGPLNEQFF,TRBJ2-1,15,-,TRBV6-5,TRBD2
TGTGCCAGCAGTTCTCTTATAGCGGGAACCTACAATGAGCAGTTCTTC,CASSSLIAGTYNEQFF,TRBJ2-1,16,-,TRBV28,TRBD2
TGCACCAGCAGCTTTAGCAGGGCAGATACGCAGTATTTT,CTSSFSRADTQYF,TRBJ2-3,13,-,TRBV5-1,-
TGCGCCAGCAGCCGTGAACGGGATACGCAGTATTTT,CASSRERDTQYF,TRBJ2-3,12,-,TRBV4-3,-
TGCGCCAGCAGCGACAGGACTAGCGGGGGCACAGATACGCAGTATTTT,CASSDRTSGGTDTQYF,TRBJ2-3,16,-,TRBV5-1,TRBD2
TGTGCCAGCTCCCGACGGATCCAGTACGAGCAGTACTTC,CASSRRIQYEQYF,TRBJ2-7,13,few,TRBV5-6,-
TGTGCCTGGAGTCCGGCTAACCATGGCTACACCTTC,CAWSPANHGYTF,TRBJ1-2,12,few,TRBV30,-
TGTGCCAGCACCGACCCCGGGACTGGAAACACCGGGGAGCTGTTTTTT,CASTDPGTGNTGELFF,TRBJ2-2,16,-,TRBV28,-
TGTGCCAGCAGCCAAGCGGGGTCCAAAAACATTCAGTACTTC,CASSQAGSKNIQYF,TRBJ2-4,14,-,TRBV14,-
TGTGCCTGGAGTTTCATGAACACTGAAGCTTTCTTT,CAWSFMNTEAFF,TRBJ1-1,12,-,TRBV30,-
TGTGCCAGCAGCCCGCGTCGGGGAGGAGGTGAAGCTTTCTTT,CASSPRRGGGEAFF,TRBJ1-1,14,-,TRBV7-6,-